This is a list of T cell receptor beta chains from one sample in a study of shared clonotypes between healthy human individuals. Data came from immunoSEQ multiplex PCR; TCRdb stores just in-frame clones and leaves some out. The sample consists of approximately 1.5 million clones, just under 99% of them appearing once. Sequencing used naive CD4+ T cells sorted from blood. Receptors were obtained from a man between 25 and 39 years old in good health. The CDR3 runs from the conserved cysteine through the conserved F or W. Fields, in order: J gene, D gene, clone size, V gene, CDR3 protein, CDR3 DNA. D genes are given only for firm matches. Rows give clone size only sometimes, using once, few, many, or a class for an expanded clone.

>TRBJ2-7|.|.|TRBV20-1
CSAWIVGEQYF
TGCAGTGCCTGGATTGTCGGCGAGCAGTACTTC
>TRBJ2-7|.|.|TRBV18
CASSPKGGHEQYF
TGTGCCAGCTCACCAAAAGGGGGGCACGAGCAGTACTTC
>TRBJ2-1|TRBD1|once|TRBV7-9
CASSLPGQGFHEQFF
TGTGCCAGCAGCTTACCGGGACAGGGGTTTCATGAGCAGTTCTTC
>TRBJ2-7|.|.|TRBV7-8
CASSLALQILAHEQYF
TGTGCCAGCAGCTTAGCCTTACAAATCCTCGCCCACGAGCAGTACTTC
>TRBJ2-1|.|.|TRBV7-9
CASSFWTDNNEQFF
TGTGCCAGCAGCTTCTGGACGGATAACAATGAGCAGTTCTTC
>TRBJ2-2|TRBD2|.|TRBV11-2
CAQTSGSGTGELFF
TGTGCTCAGACTAGCGGGAGTGGTACCGGGGAGCTGTTTTTT
>TRBJ2-5|TRBD2|.|TRBV5-1
CASSPESGTIQYF
TGCGCCAGCAGCCCCGAATCCGGGACTATACAGTACTTC
>TRBJ2-7|TRBD2|.|TRBV2
CASSESAGGLYEQYF
TGTGCCAGCAGTGAATCGGCGGGAGGACTTTACGAGCAGTACTTC
>TRBJ2-3|.|.|TRBV11-2
CASSPGLSTDTQYF
TGTGCCAGCAGCCCGGGACTGAGCACAGATACGCAGTATTTT
>TRBJ1-5|.|.|TRBV6-1
CASSDQRNQPQHF
TGTGCCAGCAGTGACCAGCGCAATCAGCCCCAGCATTTT